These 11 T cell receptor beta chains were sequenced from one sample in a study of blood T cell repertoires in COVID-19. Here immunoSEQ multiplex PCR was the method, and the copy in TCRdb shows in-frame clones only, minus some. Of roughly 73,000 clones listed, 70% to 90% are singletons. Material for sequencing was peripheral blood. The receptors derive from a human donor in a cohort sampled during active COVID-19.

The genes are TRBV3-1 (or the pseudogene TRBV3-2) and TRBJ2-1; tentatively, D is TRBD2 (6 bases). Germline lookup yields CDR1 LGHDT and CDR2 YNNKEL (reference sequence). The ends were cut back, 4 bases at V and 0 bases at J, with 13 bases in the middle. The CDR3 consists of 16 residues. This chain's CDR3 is CASSLDSGTSYNEQFF. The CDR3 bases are TGTGCCAGCAGCCTCGATAGCGGAACCTCCTACAATGAGCAGTTCTTC.

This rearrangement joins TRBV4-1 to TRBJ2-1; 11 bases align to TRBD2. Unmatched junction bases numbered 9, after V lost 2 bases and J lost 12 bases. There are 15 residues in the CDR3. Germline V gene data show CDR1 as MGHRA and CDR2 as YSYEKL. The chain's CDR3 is CASSQTPGLAAVQFF. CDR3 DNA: TGCGCCAGCAGCCAAACCCCGGGACTAGCGGCCGTGCAGTTCTTC.

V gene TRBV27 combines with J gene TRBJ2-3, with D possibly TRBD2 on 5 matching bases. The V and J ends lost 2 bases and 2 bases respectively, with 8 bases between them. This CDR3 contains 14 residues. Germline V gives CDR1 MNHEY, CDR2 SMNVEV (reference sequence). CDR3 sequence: CASSLGRNTDTQYF. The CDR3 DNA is TGTGCCAGCAGTTTAGGGAGAAACACAGATACGCAGTATTTT.

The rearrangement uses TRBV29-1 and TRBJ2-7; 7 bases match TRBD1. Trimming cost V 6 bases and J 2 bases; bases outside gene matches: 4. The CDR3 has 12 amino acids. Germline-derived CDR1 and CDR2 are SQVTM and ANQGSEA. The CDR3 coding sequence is TGCAGCGTACTAACAGGGGCCTACGAGCAGTACTTC. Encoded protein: CSVLTGAYEQYF.

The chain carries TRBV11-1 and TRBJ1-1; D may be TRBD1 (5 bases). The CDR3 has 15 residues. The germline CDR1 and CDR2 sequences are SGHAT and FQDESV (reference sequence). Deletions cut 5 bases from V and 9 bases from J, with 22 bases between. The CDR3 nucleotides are TGTGCCAGCAGCGGGGGGAGACGGACCCACTCCCAAGCTTTCTTT. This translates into CASSGGRRTHSQAFF.

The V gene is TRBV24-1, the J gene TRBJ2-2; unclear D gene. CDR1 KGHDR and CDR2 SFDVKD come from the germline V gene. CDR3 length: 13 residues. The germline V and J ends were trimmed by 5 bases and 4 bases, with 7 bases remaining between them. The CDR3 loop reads CATSASLTGELFF. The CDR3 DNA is TGTGCCACCAGTGCCTCTCTCACCGGGGAGCTGTTTTTT.

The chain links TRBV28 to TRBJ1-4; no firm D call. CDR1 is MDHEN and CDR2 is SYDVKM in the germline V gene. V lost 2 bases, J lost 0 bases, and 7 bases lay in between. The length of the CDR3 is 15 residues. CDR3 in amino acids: CASSLIGATNEKLFF. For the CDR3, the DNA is TGTGCCAGCAGTTTAATCGGTGCAACTAATGAAAAACTGTTTTTT.

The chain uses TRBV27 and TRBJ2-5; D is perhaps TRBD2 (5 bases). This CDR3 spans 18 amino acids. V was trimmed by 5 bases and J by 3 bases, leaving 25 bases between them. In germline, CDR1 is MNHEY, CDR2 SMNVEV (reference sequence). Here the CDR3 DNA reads TGTGCCAGCAGTCCCCATCTCCTAGCAGCCTCTGTCGAAGAGACCCAGTACTTC. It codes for CASSPHLLAASVEETQYF.

Here the CDR3 DNA reads TGTGCCAGCAGTCCGACCCAAGGGGGCAATCAGCCCCAGCATTTT. Protein sequence: CASSPTQGGNQPQHF. V gene TRBV28 combines with J gene TRBJ1-5, with D possibly TRBD1 on 5 matching bases. The ends were cut back, 5 bases at V and 2 bases at J, with 13 bases in the middle. The CDR3 runs to 15 residues. CDR1 is MDHEN, CDR2 SYDVKM, per germline.

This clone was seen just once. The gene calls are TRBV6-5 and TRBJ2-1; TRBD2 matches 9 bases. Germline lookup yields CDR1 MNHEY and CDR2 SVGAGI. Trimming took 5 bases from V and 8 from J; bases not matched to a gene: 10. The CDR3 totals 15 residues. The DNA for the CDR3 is TGTGCCAGCAGTCGCGCCGCGACTAGCGGCCATGAGCAGTTCTTC. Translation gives CASSRAATSGHEQFF.

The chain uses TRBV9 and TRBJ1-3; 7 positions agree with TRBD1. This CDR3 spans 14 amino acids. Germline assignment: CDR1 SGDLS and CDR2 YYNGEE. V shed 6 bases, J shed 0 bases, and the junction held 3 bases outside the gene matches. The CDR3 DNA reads TGTGCCAGCACCGGGACAGCCTCTGGAAACACCATATATTTT. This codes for CASTGTASGNTIYF.